The rows below give T cell receptor beta chains drawn from one sample of a study of shared clonotypes between healthy human individuals. The data were produced by immunoSEQ multiplex PCR, yet TCRdb's version contains in-frame clones alone and is incomplete. The table has roughly 320,000 clones, 87% seen once. The sequencing sample was made of memory CD8+ T cells sorted from blood. The receptor source for this set is a man between 18 and 29 years old in good health. Each CDR3 is given with its conserved first and last residue. The D gene is left open where the match is weak. The size of a clone is reported for some rows only, either as once, few or many, or as a class for expanded clones.

14 - - TRBJ2-1 TRBV30 CAWSWQSFYNEQFF TGTGCCTGGAGTTGGCAGTCTTTCTACAATGAGCAGTTCTTC
15 - - TRBJ2-2 TRBV7-8 CASSLPEGPTGELFF TGTGCCAGCAGCTTACCCGAGGGCCCCACCGGGGAGCTGTTTTTT
11 - - TRBJ2-1 TRBV10-2 CASSTGDEQFF TGCGCCAGCAGTACTGGGGATGAGCAGTTCTTC
17 - - TRBJ2-5 TRBV27 CASSPNTGLMGGETQYF TGTGCCAGCAGCCCTAACACCGGGCTTATGGGTGGAGAGACCCAGTACTTC
17 - - TRBJ1-3 TRBV5-8 CASSSPGAPNSGNTIYF TGTGCCAGCAGCTCGCCAGGGGCTCCGAACTCTGGAAACACCATATATTTT
15 - - TRBJ1-5 TRBV9 CASSVQGNSNQPQHF TGTGCCAGCAGCGTACAGGGGAATAGCAATCAGCCCCAGCATTTT
16 - - TRBJ2-5 TRBV13 CASSFGQASAEETQYF TGTGCCAGCAGCTTCGGTCAGGCTAGCGCAGAAGAGACCCAGTACTTC
16 TRBD1 - TRBJ1-5 TRBV27 CASSPSSGQINQPQHF TGTGCCAGCAGTCCTAGCTCGGGACAGATTAATCAGCCCCAGCATTTT
13 - - TRBJ1-6 TRBV11-3 CASSYANNSPLHF TGTGCCAGCAGCTATGCGAATAATTCACCCCTCCACTTT
16 TRBD2 - TRBJ2-1 TRBV27 CASSWAGTSGGNEQFF TGTGCCAGCAGTTGGGCCGGGACTAGCGGGGGTAATGAGCAGTTCTTC
16 - - TRBJ2-7 TRBV5-6 CASSLNSARRVYEQYF TGTGCCAGCAGCTTAAATAGCGCTAGGAGAGTCTACGAGCAGTACTTC
13 - - TRBJ1-4 TRBV6-1 CASSEIGHEKLFF TGTGCCAGCAGTGAAATAGGCCATGAAAAACTGTTTTTT
14 TRBD2 - TRBJ2-3 TRBV9 CASSATSGTDTQYF TGTGCCAGCAGCGCCACTAGCGGCACAGATACGCAGTATTTT
14 - - TRBJ2-4 TRBV29-1 CSVGEGVGWNIQYF TGCAGCGTTGGAGAAGGGGTGGGTTGGAACATTCAGTACTTC
13 - - TRBJ2-1 TRBV18 CASSPDWGNEQFF TGTGCCAGCTCACCAGATTGGGGCAATGAGCAGTTCTTC
15 - - TRBJ2-7 TRBV5-1 CASSLGITYSYEQYF TGCGCCAGCAGCTTGGGGATTACTTACTCCTACGAGCAGTACTTC
13 - - TRBJ2-5 TRBV6-1 CASTRPGQETQYF TGTGCCTCTACCCGGCCAGGCCAAGAGACCCAGTACTTC
16 - - TRBJ2-1 TRBV9 CASSGRLVSSYNEQFF TGTGCCAGCAGCGGACGACTAGTATCGAGCTACAATGAGCAGTTCTTC
16 - - TRBJ2-1 TRBV4-2 CASSQGEGGAYNEQFF TGTGCCAGCAGCCAAGGAGAGGGGGGGGCCTACAATGAGCAGTTCTTC
18 - - TRBJ1-5 TRBV5-5 CASSLYRPGIRSNQPQHF TGTGCCAGCAGCTTGTATAGACCCGGGATTAGGAGCAATCAGCCCCAGCATTTT
15 TRBD2 - TRBJ2-7 TRBV29-1 CSVAGTSGDSYEQYF TGCAGCGTCGCCGGGACTAGCGGGGACTCCTACGAGCAGTACTTC
13 - few TRBJ2-7 TRBV2 CASKGSLSYEQYF TGTGCCAGCAAGGGTTCCCTCTCCTACGAGCAGTACTTC
13 - few TRBJ2-7 TRBV7-9 CASSAPPRYEQYF TGTGCCAGCAGCGCCCCTCCCCGCTACGAGCAGTACTTC
16 - - TRBJ2-1 TRBV28 CASSLTQTSIYNEQFF TGTGCCAGCAGCCTCACCCAAACATCGATATACAATGAGCAGTTCTTC
15 - - TRBJ2-3 TRBV5-1 CASSLVRGNTDTQYF TGCGCCAGCAGCTTGGTTCGGGGGAACACAGATACGCAGTATTTT
15 - few TRBJ1-4 TRBV19 CASSILSEGRGKLFF TGTGCCAGTAGTATATTGTCTGAGGGGCGAGGAAAACTGTTTTTT
14 TRBD1 - TRBJ2-1 TRBV19 CASSIRGPGNEQFF TGTGCCAGTAGTATCAGGGGGCCGGGCAATGAGCAGTTCTTC
15 - - TRBJ2-1 TRBV2 CASSALGPLYNEQFF TGTGCCAGCAGCGCCCTGGGTCCGCTCTACAATGAGCAGTTCTTC
17 TRBD2 - TRBJ2-3 TRBV9 CASSVAYGGGATDTQYF TGTGCCAGCAGCGTAGCTTATGGCGGGGGGGCCACAGATACGCAGTATTTT
16 TRBD1 - TRBJ1-1 TRBV4-1 CASSQDPTGYNTEAFF TGCGCCAGCAGCCAAGACCCGACAGGGTACAACACTGAAGCTTTCTTT
15 - - TRBJ1-2 TRBV6-1 CASSEIPGTVYGYTF TGTGCCAGCAGTGAAATCCCCGGGACGGTTTATGGCTACACCTTC
12 - - TRBJ1-1 TRBV15 CATSTSGPKAFF TGTGCCACCAGCACATCAGGGCCAAAAGCTTTCTTT
13 - - TRBJ2-7 TRBV4-1 CASSPPGADEQYF TGCGCCAGCAGCCCACCGGGCGCCGACGAGCAGTACTTC
14 - - TRBJ1-5 TRBV9 CASSVSYSNQPQHF TGTGCCAGCAGCGTGAGTTATAGCAATCAGCCCCAGCATTTT
15 TRBD1 few TRBJ1-1 TRBV28 CASSLIRTGNTEAFF TGTGCCAGCAGTTTAATCCGGACAGGGAACACTGAAGCTTTCTTT
11 - - TRBJ2-7 TRBV29-1 CSVTVAREQYF TGCAGCGTTACGGTGGCTCGGGAGCAGTACTTC
15 - once TRBJ2-7 TRBV28 CASSLFWGSSYEQYF TGTGCCAGCAGTTTATTCTGGGGAAGCTCCTACGAGCAGTACTTC
11 - - TRBJ1-1 TRBV6-5 CASIKGLDAFF TGTGCCAGTATTAAAGGCCTAGACGCTTTCTTT
14 TRBD2 - TRBJ2-5 TRBV30 CAWGPGLGQETQYF TGTGCCTGGGGCCCGGGACTAGGACAAGAGACCCAGTACTTC
15 TRBD1 - TRBJ2-7 TRBV14 CASSQPGTGPYEQYF TGTGCCAGCAGCCAACCCGGGACAGGGCCCTACGAGCAGTACTTC
14 - - TRBJ2-5 TRBV27 CASRIQGTQETQYF TGTGCCAGCAGGATACAGGGGACTCAAGAGACCCAGTACTTC
14 - many TRBJ1-2 TRBV19 CASSIGAQGSGYTF TGTGCCAGTAGTATAGGGGCCCAGGGTTCTGGCTACACCTTC
13 - - TRBJ1-1 TRBV10-3 CATGVAGNTEAFF TGTGCCACCGGGGTGGCGGGGAACACTGAAGCTTTCTTT
14 - - TRBJ1-2 TRBV11-2 CASSLGEANYGYTF TGTGCCAGCAGCTTAGGTGAAGCTAACTATGGCTACACCTTC
14 - - TRBJ2-7 TRBV9 CASSAGSVSYEQYF TGTGCCAGCAGCGCCGGGAGTGTCTCCTACGAGCAGTACTTC
17 - few TRBJ1-1 TRBV7-6 CASSFNAGEGGFTEAFF TGTGCCAGCAGCTTCAATGCAGGAGAAGGGGGGTTCACTGAAGCTTTCTTT
16 TRBD1 few TRBJ1-4 TRBV5-6 CASSFGPTGGNEKLFF TGTGCCAGCAGCTTTGGTCCGACAGGGGGAAATGAAAAACTGTTTTTT
11 - - TRBJ1-1 TRBV20-1 CSVGHTTEAFF TGCAGTGTGGGACATACAACTGAAGCTTTCTTT
17 - many TRBJ1-5 TRBV27 CASSLVGGFSGNQPQHF TGTGCCAGCAGTTTAGTGGGGGGTTTTAGTGGCAATCAGCCCCAGCATTTT
13 - - TRBJ2-7 TRBV5-4 CASSRGRTPAQYF TGTGCCAGCAGCCGAGGAAGGACCCCAGCGCAGTACTTC
17 TRBD1 - TRBJ2-3 TRBV15 CATSRTPRGPSTDTQYF TGTGCCACCAGCAGAACCCCCAGGGGGCCTAGCACAGATACGCAGTATTTT
13 - - TRBJ1-1 TRBV30 CAWSVGQTTEAFF TGTGCCTGGAGTGTCGGACAGACTACTGAAGCTTTCTTT